The 28 T cell receptor beta chains listed next were all sequenced from one sample in a study of Ad26.COV2.S vaccination and SARS-CoV-2 variants (dated by TCRdb to about 2021). The treatment or condition tag for this specimen amounts to: 19 received Ad26.COV2.S at low or high dose, single or two shots; about 5 received placebo; per-sample allocation not given. Repertoires of vaccine and placebo recipients were sequenced from samples collected on day 63 after the first injection. Library prep was done by the immunoSEQ multiplex PCR assay. TCRdb carries this immuneACCESS record with in-frame sequences only. Its versions omit some clonotypes, under half of them owing to an unresolved V gene in the studies checked, with the rest unexplained. For this sample there are about 350,000 clones; around 88% appear just once. The ten largest clones take up about 10% of the sample. The sequencing here drew on peripheral blood, taken in a trial of Ad26.COV2.S vaccine versus placebo. These receptors were obtained from a person aged 18-60 years who received the Ad26.COV2.S COVID-19 vaccine or a placebo.

This chain joins TRBV5-6 and TRBJ2-7; 7 bases match TRBD1. The CDR3 spans 14 residues. Germline V gives CDR1 SGHDT, CDR2 YYEEEE. J gave up 3 bases and V 3 bases, and 6 bases lay outside the gene matches. The CDR3 coding sequence is TGTGCCAGCAGCTGGGACAGCGGACTCTACGAGCAGTACTTC. This sequence encodes CASSWDSGLYEQYF.

This sequence joins TRBV27 and TRBJ1-1; no reliable D call. Between the trimmed V and J ends, which lost 3 bases and 4 bases, there was a span of 9 bases. In germline, CDR1 is MNHEY, CDR2 SMNVEV (reference sequence). CDR3 size: 13 residues. This CDR3 reads CASSFREPTEAFF. The CDR3 DNA sequence: TGTGCCAGCAGTTTTCGCGAGCCCACTGAAGCTTTCTTT.

The V call is TRBV27, the J call TRBJ1-1, with D possibly matching TRBD1 (6 bases). The ends were cut back, 8 bases at V and 6 bases at J, with 22 bases in the middle. Germline V CDR1 and CDR2: MNHEY, SMNVEV (reference sequence). This CDR3 comprises 15 residues. CDR3 nucleotides: TGTGCCAGCTGGGATTTAGGGGGGGGCATCGCTGAAGCTTTCTTT. Translated: CASWDLGGGIAEAFF.

The chain uses TRBV5-6 and TRBJ1-2, with no clear D. CDR1 and CDR2 (germline): SGHDT, YYEEEE. The CDR3 extends over 12 amino acids. Trimming took off 1 base at V and 3 bases at J, with 4 bases between the two ends. As DNA, the CDR3 is TGTGCCAGCAGCTTGACAGACTATGGCTACACCTTC. The encoded protein is CASSLTDYGYTF. The whole variable domain, filled in from reference TRBV5-6 and TRBJ1-2, reads DAGVTQSPTHLIKTRGQQVTLRCSPKSGHDTVSWYQQALGQGPQFIFQYYEEEERQRGNFPDRFSGHQFPNYSSELNVNALLLGDSALYLCASSLTDYGYTFGSGTRLTVV.

This clone has a handful of counts. This chain joins TRBV6-2 or TRBV6-3 and TRBJ2-1; D possibly matches TRBD1 or TRBD2 (5 bases each). Per the germline V gene, CDR1 is MNHEY and CDR2 is SVGEGT. V gave up 4 bases and J gave up 6 bases, with 19 bases separating them. The CDR3 loop spans 16 amino acids. The CDR3, as DNA: TGTGCCAGCAGTTGGCCCTCGGGACCCCATCCCAATGAGCAGTTCTTC. Translating it yields CASSWPSGPHPNEQFF.

The CDR3 spells CSASLGRPYEQYF. The CDR3 DNA sequence: TGCAGTGCTAGTTTGGGCAGGCCCTACGAGCAGTACTTC. The chain couples TRBV20-1 to TRBJ2-7; no clear D. Trimming cost V 3 bases and J 2 bases, with 11 bases left between them. Germline V CDR1 and CDR2: DFQATT, SNEGSKA (reference sequence). The CDR3 is 13 residues long.

The chain uses TRBV7-2 and TRBJ2-7; tentative D call: TRBD1 (6 bases). V was pared by 6 bases and J by 3 bases, with 12 bases between. CDR1 is SGHTA and CDR2 is FQGNSA in the germline V gene. The CDR3 totals 13 residues. The DNA of the CDR3 is TGTGCCAGCAGTCACATGGACAGCTACGAGCAGTACTTC. Translated, it gives CASSHMDSYEQYF.

This chain joins TRBV19 and TRBJ2-1, with TRBD2 matching over 7 bases. Germline V lookup: CDR1 LNHDA, CDR2 SQIVND (reference sequence). The CDR3 extends over 15 amino acids. Trimming took 1 base from V and 5 from J; bases not matched to a gene: 5. CDR3 DNA: TGTGCCAGTAGTATAGGCGAGAGCGGGAACAATGAGCAGTTCTTC. Encoded protein: CASSIGESGNNEQFF. Looking up the rest from reference TRBV19 and TRBJ2-1 gives the full variable domain: DGGITQSPKYLFRKEGQNVTLSCEQNLNHDAMYWYRQDPGQGLRLIYYSQIVNDFQKGDIAEGYSVSREKKESFPLTVTSAQKNPTAFYLCASSIGESGNNEQFFGPGTRLTVL.

This clone appeared a few times. The chain has TRBV4-2 and TRBJ1-5; D unclear. CDR1 LGHNA and CDR2 YNFKEQ come from the germline V gene. The CDR3 has 16 residues. The V end was cut by 1 base, the J end by 6 bases, with 16 bases between. DNA for the CDR3: TGTGCCAGCAGCCAAGGGGTCGGAGTCGGAGGTCAGCCCCAGCATTTT. Its protein is CASSQGVGVGGQPQHF.

The table lists this clone with many counts. Other DNA variants within this sample encode the same CDR3. This chain joins TRBV12-5 and TRBJ2-5; unclear D gene. Trimming left V 3 bases short and J 5 bases short, with 13 bases between. Germline V lookup: CDR1 LGHNT, CDR2 FRNRAP. The CDR3 runs to 14 residues. The CDR3 reads CASGFGRPGETQYF. DNA for the CDR3: TGTGCTAGTGGTTTCGGGCGGCCCGGGGAGACCCAGTACTTC.

The chain combines TRBV19 with TRBJ2-7; possible D gene TRBD2, 6 bases. Between the trimmed V and J ends, which lost 3 bases and 4 bases, there was a span of 10 bases. Germline CDR1 reads LNHDA; CDR2 reads SQIVND (reference sequence). The length of the CDR3 is 13 residues. The CDR3 nucleotides read TGTGCCAGTAGTATCGCGGGACGTTACGAGCAGTACTTC. Encoded protein: CASSIAGRYEQYF.

This clone was recorded only once. The chain joins TRBV5-1 to TRBJ2-1, with TRBD1 identical over 8 bases. With V trimmed by 3 bases and J by 3 bases, 11 bases remained unmatched. Germline V gives CDR1 SGHRS, CDR2 YFSETQ. The CDR3 runs 17 residues. The CDR3 DNA reads as TGCGCCAGCAGCTACCCTGACAGGGGAGGCGGCTACAATGAGCAGTTCTTC. It yields the protein CASSYPDRGGGYNEQFF.

The gene calls are TRBV2 and TRBJ1-5; D gene ambiguous. The CDR3 runs 15 residues. In germline, CDR1 is SNHLY, CDR2 FYNNEI. The ends were cut back, 5 bases at V and 5 bases at J, with 16 bases in the middle. As DNA, the CDR3 is TGTGCCAGCAGTACCCGGGTCAGCATCTATCAGCCCCAGCATTTT. Its translation is CASSTRVSIYQPQHF. Supplemented by reference TRBV2 and TRBJ1-5, the full variable domain reads EPEVTQTPSHQVTQMGQEVILRCVPISNHLYFYWYRQILGQKVEFLVSFYNNEISEKSEIFDDQFSVERPDGSNFTLKIRSTKLEDSAMYFCASSTRVSIYQPQHFGDGTRLSIL.

The rearrangement links TRBV4-1 to TRBJ2-1, with D tentatively TRBD1 (6 bases). The CDR3 extends over 15 amino acids. V lost 3 bases, J lost 2 bases, and 11 bases lay in between. Germline assignment: CDR1 MGHRA and CDR2 YSYEKL. This CDR3 is CASSHEQGAYNEQFF. DNA for the CDR3: TGCGCCAGCAGCCATGAACAGGGTGCCTACAATGAGCAGTTCTTC.

The V call is TRBV24-1, the J call TRBJ1-3; D might be TRBD1 (5 bases). Germline V gives CDR1 KGHDR, CDR2 SFDVKD. V lost 3 bases and J 2 bases, leaving 10 bases between the germline ends. The CDR3 runs to 15 residues. DNA for the CDR3: TGTGCCACCAGTGATCCTACCAGGGCTGGAAACACCATATATTTT. Translated, it gives CATSDPTRAGNTIYF.

The V gene is TRBV7-9, the J gene TRBJ1-5, with TRBD1 as a possible D gene (5 bases). Between the trimmed V and J ends, which lost 9 bases and 3 bases, there was a span of 12 bases. Germline V CDR1 and CDR2: SEHNR, FQNEAQ (reference sequence). The CDR3 contains 13 residues. CDR3 DNA: TGTGCCAGTACAGAGGGACTCAATCAGCCCCAGCATTTT. Encoded protein: CASTEGLNQPQHF.

The gene calls are TRBV2 and TRBJ2-7; D might be TRBD1 or TRBD2, each matching 5 bases. CDR3 length: 16 amino acids. Germline V gene lookup returns CDR1 SNHLY and CDR2 FYNNEI. The V and J ends lost 2 bases and 3 bases respectively, with 17 bases between them. CDR3 protein: CASSESSGARLYEQYF. The DNA of the CDR3 is TGTGCCAGCAGTGAAAGCTCCGGGGCCCGACTCTACGAGCAGTACTTC. Drawing the rest from reference TRBV2 and TRBJ2-7, the complete variable domain is EPEVTQTPSHQVTQMGQEVILRCVPISNHLYFYWYRQILGQKVEFLVSFYNNEISEKSEIFDDQFSVERPDGSNFTLKIRSTKLEDSAMYFCASSESSGARLYEQYFGPGTRLTVT.

V usage is TRBV14 and J usage is TRBJ1-1; 7 positions match TRBD1. Germline values: CDR1 SGHDN, CDR2 FVKESK. The CDR3 runs to 15 residues. Trimming took 4 bases from V and 1 from J; bases not matched to a gene: 6. CDR3: CASSPRTGGNTEAFF. For the CDR3, the DNA is TGTGCCAGCAGCCCTCGGACAGGAGGGAACACTGAAGCTTTCTTT.

The chain employs TRBV28 and TRBJ2-1, with 8 bases matching TRBD2. J lost 8 bases, V lost 6 bases, and 9 bases had no gene match. The V gene's germline CDR1 is MDHEN and CDR2 SYDVKM. The CDR3 contains 14 residues. In DNA form, the CDR3 reads TGTGCCAGCAGCCCGGGACTAGTCCCCCATGAGCAGTTCTTC. Protein: CASSPGLVPHEQFF.

This sequence joins TRBV6-6 and TRBJ1-2; no definite D call. The CDR3 spans 11 residues. Per germline, CDR1 MNHNY and CDR2 SVGAGI (reference sequence). Trimming cost V 9 bases and J 4 bases, with 9 bases left between them. The CDR3 loop is CASRRGYGYTF. CDR3 DNA sequence: TGTGCCAGTCGGCGCGGCTATGGCTACACCTTC.

The V and J genes are TRBV4-3 and TRBJ2-7; tentatively, D is TRBD2 (6 bases). Germline CDR1 reads LGHNA; CDR2 reads YSLEER. Trimming removed 2 bases at V and 3 bases at J, with 14 bases between. The CDR3 loop spans 15 amino acids. DNA of the CDR3: TGCGCCAGCAGCCAAAGGACACTGGGAGGCTACGAGCAGTACTTC. As protein: CASSQRTLGGYEQYF.

This clone is a singleton in its sample. The chain joins TRBV10-3 to TRBJ1-5; possible D gene TRBD1, 5 bases. V lost 2 bases and J lost 3, with 14 bases in between. Germline values: CDR1 ENHRY, CDR2 SYGVKD. The CDR3 is 16 amino acids. CDR3 DNA: TGTGCCATCAGTGAGGGATCCGGGGGTCCCAATCAGCCCCAGCATTTT. It is translated as CAISEGSGGPNQPQHF.

The genes are TRBV19 and TRBJ1-1; D is unresolved. Trimming took 7 bases from V and 5 from J, leaving 14 bases between them. The germline V gene encodes CDR1 LNHDA and CDR2 SQIVND (reference sequence). The CDR3 totals 13 residues. Written as DNA, the CDR3 is TGTGCCAGTACGGAGGAGCTCGGGACTGAAGCTTTCTTT. It yields the protein CASTEELGTEAFF.

V gene TRBV9 combines with J gene TRBJ2-7; D not certain. Trimming shortened V by 1 base and J by 1 base, and 9 bases separated the two germline ends. The CDR3 runs 14 residues. Germline assignment: CDR1 SGDLS and CDR2 YYNGEE. This CDR3 is CASSVSGYSYEQYF. In DNA, the CDR3 is TGTGCCAGCAGCGTATCAGGTTATTCCTACGAGCAGTACTTC.

The rearrangement uses TRBV6-2 or TRBV6-3 and TRBJ2-5; 7 bases line up with TRBD2. The CDR3 sequence is 14 residues long. The V and J ends lost 5 bases and 1 base, in that order; junction bases with no gene match: 4. Germline V gives CDR1 MNHEY, CDR2 SVGEGT. The CDR3 region has the DNA TGTGCCAGCAGTGCGACTAGCCTCCAAGAGACCCAGTACTTC. Amino acid sequence: CASSATSLQETQYF.

This rearrangement joins TRBV2 to TRBJ2-3, with TRBD1 identical over 9 bases. The CDR3 totals 15 residues. V trimming: 6 bases; J trimming: 5 bases; junction bases outside the gene matches: 9. Looked up from germline, CDR1 is SNHLY and CDR2 is FYNNEI. The DNA for the CDR3 is TGTGCCAGCAGGATAGACAGGGGGATAGGAGATACGCAGTATTTT. Protein product: CASRIDRGIGDTQYF.

V gene TRBV5-1 combines with J gene TRBJ2-7; TRBD1 is a possible D gene (6 bases). The CDR3 has 13 amino acids. Trimming took off 4 bases at V and 2 bases at J, with 10 bases between the two ends. The germline V gene has CDR1 SGHRS and CDR2 YFSETQ. The DNA of the CDR3 is TGCGCCAGCAGCCAGACAGGAACCTACGAGCAGTACTTC. It codes for CASSQTGTYEQYF.

This clone was found a few times. This sequence joins TRBV7-8 and TRBJ2-7, with D perhaps matching TRBD1 (6 bases). Germline CDR1 is SGHVS and CDR2 is FQNEAQ. The CDR3 is made up of 12 amino acids. V was trimmed by 0 bases and J by 11 bases, leaving 11 bases between them. Here the CDR3 DNA reads TGTGCCAGCAGCTTAGCAGAAGGACAGAAGTACTTC. This translates into CASSLAEGQKYF.